Listed below are T cell receptor beta chains from one sample, sequenced in a study of blood T cell repertoires in COVID-19. Sequenced by immunoSEQ multiplex PCR; TCRdb stores in-frame clones only, minus some. This table holds approximately 160,000 clones, 70% to 90% found once. Material: peripheral blood. The receptors here all came from a woman aged 55-69 years with COVID-19, enrolled during active disease. Both conserved end residues are part of each CDR3. The order of the fields is clone size, V gene, D gene, J gene, CDR3 DNA, CDR3 protein. The D gene is left open where the match is weak. Rows may omit the clone size; those that give it use once, few, many or a size class.

>-|TRBV2|-|TRBJ1-3
TGTGCCAGCAGTGAAGCGGGGGGCTCTGGAAACACCATATATTTT
CASSEAGGSGNTIYF
>-|TRBV19|-|TRBJ1-2
TGTGCCAGTAGTCCCCGGTCCCTTTATGGCTACACCTTC
CASSPRSLYGYTF
>once|TRBV7-2|TRBD1|TRBJ2-1
TGTGCCAGCAGCCCTGACAGGGGGATCAACAATGAGCAGTTCTTC
CASSPDRGINNEQFF
>-|TRBV19|-|TRBJ1-3
TGTGCCAGTATCAACAGTCCCACAGGATTCTCTGGAAACACCATATATTTT
CASINSPTGFSGNTIYF
>-|TRBV18|-|TRBJ1-5
TGTACCAGCTCAAAAGACAGAAATCAGCCCCAGCATTTT
CTSSKDRNQPQHF
>-|TRBV25-1|-|TRBJ1-1
TGTGCCAGCAGGAGCGGGGGGGAAACTGAAGCTTTCTTT
CASRSGGETEAFF
>-|TRBV10-3|-|TRBJ1-5
TGTGCCATCAGGCGGGATAGCAATCAGCCCCAGCATTTT
CAIRRDSNQPQHF
>-|TRBV10-3|-|TRBJ2-3
TGTGCCTCGAAGGAGAGCGGCGGCACAGATACGCAGTATTTT
CASKESGGTDTQYF
>-|TRBV4-1|TRBD2|TRBJ2-1
TGCGCCAGCAGCCCCGGGAGCGGGGGGCCCAATGAGCAGTTCTTC
CASSPGSGGPNEQFF
>-|TRBV9|-|TRBJ1-2
TGTGCCAGCAGCGTAGGAAAAAGCCAGGGAAGAGGCTACACCTTC
CASSVGKSQGRGYTF
>-|TRBV19|-|TRBJ1-2
TGTGCCAGTAGTATAGGGCGGAACTATGGCTACACCTTC
CASSIGRNYGYTF
>-|TRBV3-1/TRBV3-2|TRBD2|TRBJ2-1
TGTGCCAGCAGCCATACTAGCGGGAGGGCAGAATCACGCTACAATGAGCAGTTCTTC
CASSHTSGRAESRYNEQFF
>once|TRBV11-2|-|TRBJ1-5
TGTGCCAGCAGCTTAGAAGGGGCGAGCAATCAGCCCCAGCATTTT
CASSLEGASNQPQHF
>once|TRBV2|TRBD1|TRBJ1-5
TGTGCCAGCAAAACGGACAGGCCTTCTAATCAGCCCCAGCATTTT
CASKTDRPSNQPQHF
>-|TRBV5-1|TRBD1|TRBJ2-5
TGCGCCAGCAGCTTGGCCAAAGGGGGCGGTGAGACCCAGTACTTC
CASSLAKGGGETQYF
>-|TRBV6-5|-|TRBJ1-1
TGTGCCAGCAGCTCGACAGAGAGTCGGGCTTTCTTT
CASSSTESRAFF
>few|TRBV29-1|-|TRBJ1-3
TGCAGCGTTGCCACCGCACTCTCTGGAAACACCATATATTTT
CSVATALSGNTIYF
>-|TRBV7-9|TRBD1|TRBJ1-1
TGTGCCAGCAGCTTTGGACAGGTCGGGTCCACTGAAGCTTTCTTT
CASSFGQVGSTEAFF
>-|TRBV4-2|-|TRBJ2-3
TGTGCCAGCAGCCAAATAAGCGGCACAGATACGCAGTATTTT
CASSQISGTDTQYF
>-|TRBV2|-|TRBJ1-2
TGTGCCAGCAGTGATGGGGGCGCGAGTGACTATGGCTACACCTTC
CASSDGGASDYGYTF
>-|TRBV5-5|-|TRBJ1-1
TGTGCCAGCAGCTGGAGTCAGGGAATCACTGAAGCTTTCTTT
CASSWSQGITEAFF
>-|TRBV6-4|-|TRBJ2-4
TGTGCCAGCAGTGAAGTACAGGGTGGCAGCATTCAGTACTTC
CASSEVQGGSIQYF
>-|TRBV29-1|TRBD1|TRBJ1-1
TGCAGCGTGGGGGACAGGAGGACGAACGCTGAAGCTTTCTTT
CSVGDRRTNAEAFF
>-|TRBV6-5|-|TRBJ2-2
TGTGCCAGCAGGGACTTGCACACGAACACCGGGGAGCTGTTTTTT
CASRDLHTNTGELFF
>-|TRBV7-3|-|TRBJ2-1
TGTGCCAGCAGCTTAGGTCTCAACTCCAATGAGCAGTTCTTC
CASSLGLNSNEQFF